The 14 T cell receptor beta chains below all came from one sample that was sequenced in a study of blood T cell dynamics during melanoma immunotherapy. Clones were read by immunoSEQ multiplex PCR, and TCRdb kept only the in-frame ones, dropping some. The sample lists 10,000 to 13,000 clones; about four fifths were seen once. Time point described: week 3, after first cycle of checkpoint inhibitor. This specimen was blood, taken from a patient treated with checkpoint blockade. These receptors all come from a human donor with melanoma.

The chain combines TRBV13 with TRBJ1-6, with D unresolved. The germline V gene has CDR1 PRHDT and CDR2 FYEKMQ (reference sequence). The CDR3 totals 14 residues. V lost 7 bases, J lost 0 bases, and 7 bases lay in between. CDR3 coding DNA: TGTGCCAGCACTCGGTTCTCCTATAATTCACCCCTCCACTTT. Translated: CASTRFSYNSPLHF.

In nucleotides, the CDR3 is TGTGCCAGTAGGGACGACAGGGGGCGCGGCTACACCTTC. The encoded protein is CASRDDRGRGYTF. This chain uses TRBV19 with TRBJ1-2, with 10 positions matching TRBD1. The CDR3 contains 13 residues. The V gene's germline CDR1 is LNHDA and CDR2 SQIVND (reference sequence). J was trimmed by 8 bases and V by 6 bases; bases with no gene match: 6.

This chain connects TRBV13 to TRBJ2-1; 12 nucleotides match TRBD2. V lost 5 bases, J lost 6 bases, and 14 bases stayed unmatched. This CDR3 spans 18 amino acids. The germline V gene encodes CDR1 PRHDT and CDR2 FYEKMQ (reference sequence). The CDR3 DNA reads TGTGCCAGCAGCACCCTAGCGGGGGGGAGGGCGCGCAGCAATGAGCAGTTCTTC. The encoded protein is CASSTLAGGRARSNEQFF.

The chain links TRBV30 to TRBJ1-3; D uncertain. CDR1 is GTSNPN and CDR2 is SVGIG in the germline V gene (reference sequence). The CDR3 runs 14 residues. Trimming stripped 4 bases from V and 0 bases from J, with 10 bases between. The CDR3 DNA follows: TGTGCCTGGACCATCAGTCACTCTGGAAACACCATATATTTT. Its translation: CAWTISHSGNTIYF.

The V gene is TRBV5-6, the J gene TRBJ2-3; the match to TRBD1 covers 11 bases. The germline gives CDR1 SGHDT, CDR2 YYEEEE. Trimming cost V 0 bases and J 2 bases; bases outside gene matches: 8. The CDR3 runs to 18 residues. Here the CDR3 DNA reads TGTGCCAGCAGCTTGGGGACAGGGGGCGTAGCGGACACAGATACGCAGTATTTT. This codes for CASSLGTGGVADTDTQYF.

CDR3: CASSQDRENTEAFF. The CDR3 region has the DNA TGCGCCAGCAGCCAAGATCGAGAGAACACTGAAGCTTTCTTT. This chain connects TRBV4-3 to TRBJ1-1; no firm D call. Germline V CDR1 and CDR2: LGHNA, YSLEER. This CDR3 contains 14 residues. Trimming shortened V by 0 bases and J by 1 base, and 6 bases separated the two germline ends.

This clone was observed a few times. The chain links TRBV18 to TRBJ2-2; the D is unclear. This CDR3 region has 14 residues. CDR1 KGHSH and CDR2 LQKENI come from the germline V gene. Trimming left V 6 bases short and J 4 bases short, with 12 bases between. The CDR3 sequence: CASSTYTLTGELFF. In DNA form, the CDR3 reads TGTGCCAGCTCGACTTACACGCTCACCGGGGAGCTGTTTTTT.

The chain combines TRBV5-1 with TRBJ2-7, with a tentative D call TRBD2 (6 bases). CDR1 and CDR2 (germline): SGHRS, YFSETQ. The CDR3 has 14 residues. The V end was cut by 0 bases, the J end by 6 bases, with 13 bases between. The CDR3 DNA reads as TGCGCCAGCAGCTTGGCGGCGGGGCTGGCCGAGCAGTACTTC. The encoded protein is CASSLAAGLAEQYF.

This chain uses TRBV11-2 with TRBJ2-7; a weak D match, TRBD2 (7 bases). The V gene lost 1 base and the J gene lost 5 bases, with 12 bases spanning the gap. Germline V gene data show CDR1 as SGHAT and CDR2 as FQNNGV. This CDR3 has 14 residues. This chain's CDR3 is CASSLGGGADEQYF. The CDR3 nucleotides are TGTGCCAGCAGCTTAGGCGGGGGCGCGGACGAGCAGTACTTC.

The V call is TRBV6-5, the J call TRBJ1-5; D is ambiguous. V shed 6 bases and J shed 0 bases, with 12 bases lying between them. CDR1 is MNHEY and CDR2 is SVGAGI in the germline V gene. CDR3 length: 15 residues. The CDR3 nucleotides read TGTGCCAGCAGACCCGGCCGTAATAGCAATCAGCCCCAGCATTTT. This translates into CASRPGRNSNQPQHF.

In its sample, this clone was seen once. The genes are TRBV19 and TRBJ1-3; D might be TRBD1 (5 bases). Per germline, CDR1 LNHDA and CDR2 SQIVND (reference sequence). The CDR3 is 14 residues long. V lost 7 bases, J lost 0 bases, and 10 bases lay in between. Here the CDR3 reads CASNRQLSGNTIYF. The DNA for the CDR3 is TGTGCCAGTAACAGACAGCTCTCTGGAAACACCATATATTTT.

The CDR3, as DNA: TGTGCCAGCAGTCCCGGGGGGGCCGAAGCAGATACGCAGTATTTT. As protein: CASSPGGAEADTQYF. J is TRBJ2-3 and V is TRBV6-5; 8 bases fit TRBD2. V shed 5 bases and J 4 bases; nucleotides not matched to a gene: 8. Germline V lookup: CDR1 MNHEY, CDR2 SVGAGI. CDR3 length equals 15 residues.

The CDR3: CASSGSKGDQPQHF. CDR3 DNA: TGTGCCAGCAGTGGCTCTAAAGGGGATCAGCCCCAGCATTTT. The chain combines TRBV2 with TRBJ1-5, with D possibly TRBD1 on 5 matching bases. Trimming removed 4 bases from V and 5 bases from J, with 12 bases in between. Per germline, CDR1 SNHLY and CDR2 FYNNEI. CDR3 length: 14 residues.

The J gene is TRBJ2-3, the V gene TRBV5-5; possible D gene TRBD2, 5 bases. The CDR3 is 14 residues long. Germline values: CDR1 SGHKS, CDR2 YYEKEE (reference sequence). V lost 4 bases and J lost 3, with 12 bases in between. DNA of the CDR3: TGTGCCAGCAGCCTTGTTAGCGTGACAGATACGCAGTATTTT. Its protein is CASSLVSVTDTQYF.